This T cell receptor (beta chain) was captured in a study of memory CD4+ T cells and cytomegalovirus serostatus. General study results and limits: CMV serostatus prediction reached median AUC roughly 0.95, or 0.91 with US-trained model. Each of approximately 61 CMV-associated TCRbeta sequences occurred in one to five individuals.

This clone appeared a single time. Antigen unknown. Profiled with immunoSEQ multiplex PCR; TCRdb holds only in-frame clones, not every one. The sample lists approximately 56,000 clones; roughly 82% were seen once. Single viable CD3+CD4+CD8-CD45RO+ cells were sorted as the memory CD4+ T cells. V trimming: 3 bases; J trimming: 4 bases; junction bases outside the gene matches: 5. CDR1 and CDR2 (germline): GTSNPN, SVGIG (reference sequence). The CDR3 covers 14 residues. J is TRBJ2-3 and V is TRBV30; 9 nucleotides line up with TRBD2. This sequence was found in an adult in good health and CMV-seronegative. Sequenced input: memory CD4+ T cells from blood. The CDR3 DNA reads TGTGCCTGGAGGGCGGCGGGAGGGGCAGATACGCAGTATTTT. It yields the protein CAWRAAGGADTQYF.